A selection of T cell receptor beta chains follows, all from one sample in a study of HIV-infected children after antiretroviral therapy interruption. TCRdb re-analysed the 3' RACE reads in MiXCR, keeping a single row per CDR3 protein. Of 30,000 to 50,000 distinct CDR3 sequences in the sample, about 6% were seen once. The sequences come from CD45RA+ CD4+ T cells from PBMCs, pooled from several time points, collected from a donor given antiretroviral therapy, either interrupted or continuous. These receptors were taken from a pool of human donors with HIV. Each CDR3 is given with its conserved first and last residue. D genes are given only for firm matches. Rows give clone size only sometimes, using once, few, many, or a class for an expanded clone.

V	size	J	D	DNA	CDR3
TRBV2	many	TRBJ2-7	TRBD2	TGTGCCAGCAGTGAAGGGGGGGGGGAGCAGTACTTC	CASSEGGGEQYF
TRBV3-1	many	TRBJ1-2	TRBD1	TGTGCCAGCAGCCAGGGACAGGGGATTGGGGGCTACACCTTC	CASSQGQGIGGYTF
TRBV29-1	few	TRBJ1-2	.	TGCAGCGTTGCTCTGCTAGCGGACTATGGCTACACCTTC	CSVALLADYGYTF
TRBV2	.	TRBJ1-4	.	TGTGCCAGCAGTGAATTTACGGGGAAGGGTGAAAAACTGTTTTTT	CASSEFTGKGEKLFF
TRBV2	many	TRBJ2-7	.	TGTGCCAGCTGGGGGCAGGGTACCGGATCCTACGAGCAGTACTTC	CASWGQGTGSYEQYF
TRBV12-3/TRBV12-4	.	TRBJ2-5	.	TGTGCCAGCAGTTTAGGCAGTCCTGAGACCCAGTACTTC	CASSLGSPETQYF
TRBV7-2	many	TRBJ1-4	.	TGTGCCAGCAGCGCCCTTTCCGGGGCTGCTGAAAAACTGTTTTTT	CASSALSGAAEKLFF
TRBV12-3/TRBV12-4	many	TRBJ2-5	TRBD2	TGTGCCAGCAGTTTCGGGACTAGCGGCCGCCAAGAGACCCAGTACTTC	CASSFGTSGRQETQYF
TRBV7-2	.	TRBJ2-3	.	TGTGCCAGCCTGACACCTAGCACAGATACGCAGTATTTT	CASLTPSTDTQYF
TRBV30	many	TRBJ1-1	.	TGTGCCTGGAGGGTAAGAAGTGAAGCTTTCTTT	CAWRVRSEAFF
TRBV27	many	TRBJ2-2	TRBD1	TGTGCCAGCAGTTTATCTGAAACGACAGGGAAAGAAACCGGGGAGCTGTTTTTT	CASSLSETTGKETGELFF
TRBV24-1	few	TRBJ2-6	TRBD1	TGTGCCACCAGTGATTCTCGGACAGGGGTGTCTGGGGCCAACGTCCTGACTTTC	CATSDSRTGVSGANVLTF
TRBV6-5	many	TRBJ2-1	.	TGTGCCAGCAGTCCCTGGAGTAGCGAGATCCGCAATGAGCAGTTCTTC	CASSPWSSEIRNEQFF
TRBV12-3/TRBV12-4	many	TRBJ1-1	TRBD1	TGTGCCAGCAGTTTCGACAGGGTCACTTTCTTT	CASSFDRVTFF
TRBV19	many	TRBJ2-3	.	TGTGCCAGTAGTAGGTGGATCACTAGCACAGATACGCAGTATTTT	CASSRWITSTDTQYF
TRBV12-3/TRBV12-4	.	TRBJ2-3	TRBD2	TGTGCTCTGAGTAGCGGGGGATTTGCAGATACGCAGTATTTT	CALSSGGFADTQYF
TRBV29-1	many	TRBJ2-5	TRBD1	TGTGGTGCTAGGACAGGGGACCAAGACACCCAGTACTTT	CGARTGDQDTQYF
TRBV6-6	many	TRBJ2-3	.	TGTGCCAGCGAGGACCGGGTAAGGGATACGCAGTATTTT	CASEDRVRDTQYF
TRBV12-3/TRBV12-4	.	TRBJ2-7	.	TGTGCCAGCAGTTTAAAGAACGACCTACTATACGAGCAGTACTTC	CASSLKNDLLYEQYF
TRBV27	few	TRBJ2-1	TRBD1	TGTGCCAGCACCTCCGCCGGGGACAGCCGTTACAATGAGCAGTTCTTC	CASTSAGDSRYNEQFF
TRBV28	many	TRBJ2-1	.	TGTGCCAGCAGTCTACCCTCGTACAATGAGCAGTTCTTC	CASSLPSYNEQFF
TRBV19	many	TRBJ1-1	.	TGTGCCAGTCGGACCAGCGGCAGGAACACTGAAGCTTTCTTT	CASRTSGRNTEAFF
TRBV15	many	TRBJ2-7	.	TGTGCTAGCAGCCGACAGTACTTC	CASSRQYF
TRBV7-8	many	TRBJ2-1	TRBD2	TGTGCCAGCAGCTGGGGGACTAGCGGGCCTAATGAGCAGTTCTTC	CASSWGTSGPNEQFF
TRBV18	few	TRBJ2-1	.	TGTGCCAGCTCACCCGACAGGATGCCGCACAATGAGCAGTTCTTC	CASSPDRMPHNEQFF
TRBV15	many	TRBJ1-5	.	TGTGCCACCAGCAGAGATAAAGGCGGAAGCAATCAGCCCCAGCATTTT	CATSRDKGGSNQPQHF
TRBV28	many	TRBJ2-6	.	TGTGCCAGCACCGCGGAGGTTCGGGGGGCCAACGTCCTGACTTTC	CASTAEVRGANVLTF
TRBV12-3/TRBV12-4	.	TRBJ2-1	.	TGTGCCAGCAGCCGCCCCGGGGGCCCCCTAAATGAGCAGTTCTTC	CASSRPGGPLNEQFF
TRBV5-1	many	TRBJ2-7	.	TGCGCCAGCAGCTTGGGCCGTGAAGGGGTGAAGCAGTACTTC	CASSLGREGVKQYF
TRBV29-1	medium-sized	TRBJ1-2	.	TGCAGCGTCCAGACCCGGGACTTCGGCTACACCTTC	CSVQTRDFGYTF
TRBV10-3	medium-sized	TRBJ1-1	.	TGTGCCATCAGTGAGTGGGGGGGCGCTGAAGCTTTCTTT	CAISEWGGAEAFF
TRBV12-3/TRBV12-4	many	TRBJ2-7	TRBD1	TGTGCCAGCAGCCCCCCTCCGGGACAGGGGGAGCAGTACTTC	CASSPPPGQGEQYF
TRBV7-2	few	TRBJ1-2	TRBD1	TGTGCCAGCAGCTCACTCCGGGGACAGGGGGCGGCTGGCTACACCTTC	CASSSLRGQGAAGYTF
TRBV4-1	few	TRBJ2-3	TRBD2	TGCGCCAGCAGCCAAATTGGCGCGCGTCGGGCGGGAGCAGATACGCAGTATTTT	CASSQIGARRAGADTQYF
TRBV6-2/TRBV6-3	.	TRBJ1-1	TRBD1	TGTGCCAGCAGCAGACGGACAGGCATGAACACTGAAGCTTTCTTT	CASSRRTGMNTEAFF
TRBV24-1	many	TRBJ2-3	TRBD1	TGTGCCACCATAGCGGGACAGGGGGACTATACGCAGTATTTT	CATIAGQGDYTQYF